These 28 T cell receptor beta chains were all obtained from the same sample, sequenced in a study of T cell responses to AZD1222 COVID-19 vaccine (dated by TCRdb to about 2021). Taken with the paper, the label for time point translates to: baseline before first vaccination. Libraries were prepared through the immunoSEQ multiplex PCR assay. What TCRdb holds here is the immuneACCESS table cut down to in-frame rearrangements. Part of the clones is not present; checked against another copy, under half of the missing clones reflect an unresolved V gene, and the others are unexplained. Recorded for this sample are roughly 150,000 clones; roughly 88% of them occurred a single time. 3% to 4.5% of the sample lies in the top ten. Sequenced material: peripheral blood, taken on day 0 of AZD1222 vaccination. The receptors here all came from an adult in good health.

This chain joins TRBV6-5 and TRBJ1-2; D not certain. Looked up from germline, CDR1 is MNHEY and CDR2 is SVGAGI. The CDR3 sequence is 14 residues long. Trimming pared 6 bases from V and 4 bases from J, leaving 15 bases between. CDR3 DNA sequence: TGTGCCAGCAGGGCCCGCAGGCCGGGCTATGGCTACACCTTC. It specifies CASRARRPGYGYTF.

The chain employs TRBV6-2 or TRBV6-3 and TRBJ2-1, with TRBD2 matching 9 bases. The CDR3 runs to 16 residues. Germline trimming cut 2 bases from V and 3 bases from J; bases unmatched to any gene: 5. Germline values: CDR1 MNHEY, CDR2 SVGEGT. The CDR3 here is CASSYVTSGIYNEQFF. DNA for the CDR3: TGTGCCAGCAGTTACGTGACTAGCGGAATCTACAATGAGCAGTTCTTC.

This rearrangement joins TRBV6-5 to TRBJ1-1; D is perhaps TRBD1 (6 bases). The V gene lost 8 bases and the J gene lost 5 bases, with 15 bases spanning the gap. The CDR3 extends over 13 amino acids. The germline V gene encodes CDR1 MNHEY and CDR2 SVGAGI. The CDR3 DNA sequence: TGTGCCAGCCGACCCATACAGGGAACTGAAGCTTTCTTT. Its protein is CASRPIQGTEAFF.

The gene calls are TRBV6-4 and TRBJ2-1; TRBD2 matches 10 bases. The V gene's germline CDR1 is MRHNA and CDR2 SNTAGT. This CDR3 region has 15 residues. With 0 bases clipped from V and 6 bases from J, the junction kept 2 bases outside the gene matches. The CDR3 sequence is CASSDSVAGGNEQFF. DNA of the CDR3: TGTGCCAGCAGTGACTCAGTAGCGGGAGGCAATGAGCAGTTCTTC.

The chain has TRBV5-4 and TRBJ2-7, with 9 bases aligning to TRBD2. Trimming cost V 7 bases and J 2 bases; bases outside gene matches: 10. Germline assignment: CDR1 SGHNT and CDR2 YYREEE (reference sequence). The CDR3 length is 15 residues. The CDR3 nucleotides read TGTGCCAGCCCGTTTAGTCTAGCGGGGCCCTACGAGCAGTACTTC. This gives the protein CASPFSLAGPYEQYF.

This chain joins TRBV7-3 and TRBJ2-3; D is unclear. The CDR3 contains 14 residues. Germline lookup yields CDR1 SGHTA and CDR2 FQGTGA. Trimming removed 5 bases at V and 0 bases at J, with 9 bases between. CDR3 nucleotides: TGTGCCAGCAGCCCGTATTCTAGCACAGATACGCAGTATTTT. Translation: CASSPYSSTDTQYF.

The chain couples TRBV29-1 to TRBJ2-3; TRBD2 matches 11 bases. This CDR3 has 14 residues. Germline CDR1 SQVTM, CDR2 ANQGSEA. Trimming cost V 4 bases and J 6 bases; bases outside gene matches: 6. The CDR3 loop is CSVVSSGRFDTQYF. The DNA of the CDR3 is TGCAGCGTTGTATCTAGCGGGAGGTTCGATACGCAGTATTTT.

V usage is TRBV5-4 and J usage is TRBJ2-5, with TRBD1 matching over 10 bases. With 4 bases clipped from V and 4 bases from J, the junction kept 7 bases outside the gene matches. CDR3 length: 15 residues. Germline V gene data show CDR1 as SGHNT and CDR2 as YYREEE (reference sequence). This CDR3 is CASSGQGVGAETQYF. Written as DNA, the CDR3 is TGTGCCAGCAGCGGACAGGGGGTCGGGGCAGAGACCCAGTACTTC. Based on the CDR3 plus reference TRBV5-4 and TRBJ2-5, the full variable domain is ETGVTQSPTHLIKTRGQQVTLRCSSQSGHNTVSWYQQALGQGPQFIFQYYREEENGRGNFPPRFSGLQFPNYSSELNVNALELDDSALYLCASSGQGVGAETQYFGPGTRLLVL.

The chain recombines TRBV10-2 with TRBJ1-5; 8 positions match TRBD1. Germline CDR1 is WSHSY and CDR2 is SAAADI. CDR3 length: 15 amino acids. V lost 6 bases, J lost 6 bases, and 10 bases stayed unmatched. This CDR3 reads CASRESTGVVQPQHF. DNA for the CDR3: TGCGCCAGCAGGGAATCGACAGGGGTGGTTCAGCCCCAGCATTTT.

The rearrangement uses TRBV30 and TRBJ1-1, with D perhaps matching TRBD1 (6 bases). Germline V gene data show CDR1 as GTSNPN and CDR2 as SVGIG (reference sequence). Between the trimmed V and J ends, which lost 1 base and 6 bases, there was a span of 9 bases. This CDR3 has 12 residues. For the CDR3, the DNA is TGTGCCTGGAGTGGTGGGGGCCCTGAAGCTTTCTTT. It specifies CAWSGGGPEAFF.

The chain employs TRBV13 and TRBJ1-1, with D tentatively TRBD1 (5 bases). From germline, CDR1 is PRHDT and CDR2 FYEKMQ (reference sequence). The V end was cut by 3 bases, the J end by 10 bases, with 21 bases between. The CDR3 has 15 residues. CDR3 in amino acids: CASSFLRDEAVGAFF. Written as DNA, the CDR3 is TGTGCCAGCAGCTTTTTAAGGGACGAGGCCGTGGGAGCTTTCTTT.

In its sample, this clone was seen a few times. V and J are TRBV7-9 and TRBJ1-2, with D unresolved. This CDR3 spans 13 amino acids. The V and J ends lost 1 base and 9 bases respectively, with 12 bases between them. Per the germline V gene, CDR1 is SEHNR and CDR2 is FQNEAQ (reference sequence). The CDR3 loop reads CASSLEAADRYTF. DNA of the CDR3: TGTGCCAGCAGCTTAGAAGCAGCGGACCGCTACACCTTC.

The V call is TRBV18, the J call TRBJ2-2, with 9 bases matching TRBD2. CDR1 and CDR2 (germline): KGHSH, LQKENI. The CDR3 has 17 amino acids. The V and J ends lost 0 bases and 7 bases, in that order; junction bases with no gene match: 9. The CDR3 here is CASSPPAAGGKFGELFF. The CDR3 coding sequence is TGTGCCAGCTCACCACCAGCAGCGGGAGGAAAGTTCGGGGAGCTGTTTTTT. Full variable domain (outside the CDR3, taken from reference TRBV18 and TRBJ2-2): NAGVMQNPRHLVRRRGQEARLRCSPMKGHSHVYWYRQLPEEGLKFMVYLQKENIIDESGMPKERFSAEFPKEGPSILRIQQVVRGDSAAYFCASSPPAAGGKFGELFFGEGSRLTVL.

The genes are TRBV28 and TRBJ1-4, with 9 bases fitting TRBD1. CDR1 MDHEN and CDR2 SYDVKM come from the germline V gene. The CDR3 extends over 15 amino acids. V dropped 3 bases and J dropped 8; count of bases not matched to a gene: 7. CDR3 amino acids: CASSLVRTGVEKLFF. CDR3 in DNA: TGTGCCAGCAGTTTGGTACGGACAGGGGTCGAAAAACTGTTTTTT.

The J gene is TRBJ1-4, the V gene TRBV3-1 (or the pseudogene TRBV3-2); D is perhaps TRBD1 (5 bases). This CDR3 has 17 amino acids. Per the germline V gene, CDR1 is LGHDT and CDR2 is YNNKEL (reference sequence). The V gene lost 1 base and the J gene lost 2 bases, with 14 bases spanning the gap. This CDR3 reads CASSQVRRGRTNEKLFF. The CDR3 region has the DNA TGTGCCAGCAGCCAAGTCAGGAGGGGCAGGACTAATGAAAAACTGTTTTTT.

This chain joins TRBV28 and TRBJ1-1; maybe TRBD1 (5 bases). Germline V gives CDR1 MDHEN, CDR2 SYDVKM. The V gene lost 3 bases and the J gene lost 5 bases, with 22 bases spanning the gap. The CDR3 contains 17 residues. The CDR3 here is CASSFPRGDRRSTEAFF. The DNA of the CDR3 is TGTGCCAGCAGTTTCCCCCGAGGGGACCGGAGGTCAACTGAAGCTTTCTTT. The variable domain in full, with the rest retrieved from reference TRBV28 and TRBJ1-1, is DVKVTQSSRYLVKRTGEKVFLECVQDMDHENMFWYRQDPGLGLRLIYFSYDVKMKEKGDIPEGYSVSREKKERFSLILESASTNQTSMYLCASSFPRGDRRSTEAFFGQGTRLTVV.

V is TRBV19 and J is TRBJ2-7; TRBD1 might be the D (5 bases). This CDR3 has 12 amino acids. Trimming stripped 4 bases from V and 5 bases from J, with 9 bases between. CDR1 is LNHDA and CDR2 is SQIVND in the germline V gene (reference sequence). The chain's CDR3 is CASSTTGHEQYF. CDR3 DNA sequence: TGTGCCAGTAGTACCACAGGTCACGAGCAGTACTTC.

The CDR3 here is CSVSGRHVETQYF. CDR3 sequence (DNA): TGCAGCGTCTCCGGGAGGCATGTTGAGACCCAGTACTTC. The genes are TRBV29-1 and TRBJ2-5, with TRBD2 identical over 7 bases. J gave up 5 bases and V 6 bases, and 9 bases lay outside the gene matches. Germline CDR1 is SQVTM and CDR2 is ANQGSEA. CDR3 length: 13 amino acids.

This clone was recorded once. The chain has TRBV11-2 and TRBJ2-7, with 10 bases lining up with TRBD2. Trimming cost V 0 bases and J 3 bases; bases outside gene matches: 2. In germline, CDR1 is SGHAT, CDR2 FQNNGV. This CDR3 spans 15 amino acids. DNA for the CDR3: TGTGCCAGCAGCTTAGAAGCGGGAGGGGGCTACGAGCAGTACTTC. It encodes CASSLEAGGGYEQYF.

This clone has just one count. The V gene is TRBV19, the J gene TRBJ2-6; 8 bases match TRBD1. The CDR3 totals 15 residues. The trim removed 5 bases at V and 2 bases at J, leaving 2 bases unmatched. In germline, CDR1 is LNHDA, CDR2 SQIVND (reference sequence). CDR3 amino acids: CASSLRGPGANVLTF. The CDR3 DNA follows: TGTGCCAGTAGTCTCAGGGGGCCTGGGGCCAACGTCCTGACTTTC.

This clone was seen a handful of times. J is TRBJ2-7 and V is TRBV6-2 or TRBV6-3; TRBD2 is a possible D gene (6 bases). Germline V gives CDR1 MNHEY, CDR2 SVGEGT. Trimming stripped 2 bases from V and 0 bases from J, with 8 bases between. This CDR3 contains 14 residues. This chain's CDR3 is CASSYRTNSYEQYF. For the CDR3, the DNA is TGTGCCAGCAGTTACCGGACTAACTCCTACGAGCAGTACTTC.

V is TRBV24-1 and J is TRBJ2-3; D remains unclear. CDR1 and CDR2 (germline): KGHDR, SFDVKD. V was pared by 6 bases and J by 1 base, with 4 bases between. This CDR3 has 12 residues. Here the CDR3 DNA reads TGTGCCACCAGTCTGGGCACAGATACGCAGTATTTT. Translated, it gives CATSLGTDTQYF.

The chain has TRBV11-2 and TRBJ2-4; the match to TRBD2 covers 8 bases. CDR3 length equals 16 residues. The junction had 12 bases not matched to a gene; V was cut back by 5 bases and J by 6 bases. Germline CDR1 is SGHAT and CDR2 is FQNNGV. For the CDR3, the DNA is TGTGCCAGCAGCATTTCGGGACTAGGAGAGGGAAACATTCAGTACTTC. It is translated as CASSISGLGEGNIQYF.

A few counts support this clone. V is TRBV5-5 and J is TRBJ1-3; the D gene is possibly TRBD1 (5 bases). Trimming left V 4 bases short and J 2 bases short, with 13 bases between. Germline CDR1 reads SGHKS; CDR2 reads YYEKEE (reference sequence). The CDR3 has 15 residues. CDR3 bases: TGTGCCAGCAGCCTGGGACGGACCACTGGAAACACCATATATTTT. Encoded protein: CASSLGRTTGNTIYF.

The chain employs TRBV19 and TRBJ1-1; D might be TRBD1 (6 bases). V lost 8 bases to trimming and J lost 0 bases, with 22 bases between them. Germline V gene lookup returns CDR1 LNHDA and CDR2 SQIVND (reference sequence). The CDR3 has 17 residues. The CDR3 DNA reads TGTGCCAGTCTAGGGAAAACAGGGCTCCATGTGAACACTGAAGCTTTCTTT. This translates into CASLGKTGLHVNTEAFF.

CDR3 sequence reads: CASSIGGGVETQYF. The DNA for the CDR3 is TGTGCCAGTAGTATAGGTGGGGGAGTAGAGACCCAGTACTTC. The V call is TRBV19, the J call TRBJ2-5; D tentatively fits TRBD1 or TRBD2 (5 bases each). With 1 base removed from V and 4 bases from J, the gap between germline ends came to 10 bases. The CDR3 spans 14 residues. Looked up from germline, CDR1 is LNHDA and CDR2 is SQIVND (reference sequence).

The V call is TRBV30, the J call TRBJ1-1, with TRBD1 matching over 7 bases. The CDR3 is 14 residues long. The ends lost 1 base at V and 11 bases at J; junction bases unmatched: 13. Germline V gene data show CDR1 as GTSNPN and CDR2 as SVGIG (reference sequence). CDR3 nucleotide sequence: TGTGCCTGGAGTGGGCGGGACAGAAAAAGAGAGGCTTTCTTT. Translated: CAWSGRDRKREAFF.

The chain employs TRBV3-1 (or the pseudogene TRBV3-2) and TRBJ1-5, with D maybe TRBD1 (5 bases). Germline CDR1 LGHDT, CDR2 YNNKEL (reference sequence). The length of the CDR3 is 14 residues. V gave up 2 bases and J gave up 5 bases, with 10 bases separating them. CDR3 in DNA: TGTGCCAGCAGCCAATGGGGGAAGGATCAGCCCCAGCATTTT. It is translated as CASSQWGKDQPQHF.